This T cell receptor (beta chain) was captured by sequencing in a study of T cells in Graves' hyperthyroidism and ophthalmopathy. This clonotype was observed many times. It was RNA transcripts that yielded the amplified TCR beta CDR3 regions. The TCR CDR3 first-round RT-PCR relied on the HTBI primer set. TCRdb independently ran MiXCR on the multiplex PCR reads; one entry per CDR3 protein. The table includes some 510,000 distinct CDR3 sequences, less than 25% detected once. Between the trimmed V and J ends, which lost 3 bases and 6 bases, there was a span of 9 bases. CDR3 size: 12 residues. Across 18 months, stable Graves' hyperthyroidism was marked by no progression to ophthalmopathy. Patients between 18 and 65 years old had hyperthyroidism, newly diagnosed and lasting under 2 months. On the basis of clinical symptoms, serum thyroxine and TRAb, thyroid ultrasound and orbital computed tomography, diagnoses were made. Around 10 ml fresh peripheral blood yielded the PBMCs.

This rearrangement joins TRBV12-3 or TRBV12-4 to TRBJ2-7, with a possible D match to TRBD2 (5 bases). This sequence was found in a young man with Graves' hyperthyroidism. Sequences were obtained from blood. CDR3 nucleotide sequence: TGTGCCAGCAGTTTCGGGGTTGGCGAGCAGTACTTC. It yields the protein CASSFGVGEQYF.